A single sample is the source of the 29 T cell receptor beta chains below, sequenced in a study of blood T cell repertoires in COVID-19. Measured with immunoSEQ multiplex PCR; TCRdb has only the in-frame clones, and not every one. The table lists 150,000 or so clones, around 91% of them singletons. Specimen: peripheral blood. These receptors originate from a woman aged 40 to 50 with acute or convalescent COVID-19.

The CDR3 DNA reads TGTGCCAGCAGCGTAGATCGAGCGGGGGGTTCCGAGCAGTACTTC. This codes for CASSVDRAGGSEQYF. The chain combines TRBV9 with TRBJ2-7, with 9 nucleotides matching TRBD2. The germline V gene encodes CDR1 SGDLS and CDR2 YYNGEE. With V trimmed by 0 bases and J by 6 bases, 7 bases remained unmatched. The CDR3 contains 15 residues.

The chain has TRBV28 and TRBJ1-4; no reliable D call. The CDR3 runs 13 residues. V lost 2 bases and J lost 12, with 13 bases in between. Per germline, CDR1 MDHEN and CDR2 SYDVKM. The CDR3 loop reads CASSLRGIGELFF. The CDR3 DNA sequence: TGTGCCAGCAGTTTACGAGGGATCGGCGAACTGTTTTTT.

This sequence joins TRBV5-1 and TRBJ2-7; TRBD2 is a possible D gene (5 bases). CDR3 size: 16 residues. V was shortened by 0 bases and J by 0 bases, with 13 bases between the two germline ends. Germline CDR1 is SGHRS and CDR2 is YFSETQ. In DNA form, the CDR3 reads TGCGCCAGCAGCTTGGCTTTCCGGGGAGCCTCCTACGAGCAGTACTTC. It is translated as CASSLAFRGASYEQYF.

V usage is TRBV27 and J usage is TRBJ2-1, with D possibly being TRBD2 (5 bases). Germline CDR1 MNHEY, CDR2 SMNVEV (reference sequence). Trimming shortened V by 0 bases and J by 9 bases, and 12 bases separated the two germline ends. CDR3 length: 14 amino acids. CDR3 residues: CASSLSLASGEQFF. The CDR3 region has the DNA TGTGCCAGCAGTTTATCGCTAGCCTCGGGTGAGCAGTTCTTC.

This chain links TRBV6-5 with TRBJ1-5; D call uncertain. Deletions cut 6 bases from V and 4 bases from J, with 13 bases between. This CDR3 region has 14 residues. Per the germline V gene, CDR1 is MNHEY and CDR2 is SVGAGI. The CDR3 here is CASRSRLENQPQHF. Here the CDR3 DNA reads TGTGCCAGCAGATCCCGGTTGGAGAATCAGCCCCAGCATTTT.

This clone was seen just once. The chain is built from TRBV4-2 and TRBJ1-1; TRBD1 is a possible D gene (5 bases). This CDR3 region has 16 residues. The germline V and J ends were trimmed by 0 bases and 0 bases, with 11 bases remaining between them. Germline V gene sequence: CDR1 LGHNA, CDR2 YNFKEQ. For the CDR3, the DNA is TGTGCCAGCAGCCAAGATAGACCGGACATGAACACTGAAGCTTTCTTT. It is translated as CASSQDRPDMNTEAFF.

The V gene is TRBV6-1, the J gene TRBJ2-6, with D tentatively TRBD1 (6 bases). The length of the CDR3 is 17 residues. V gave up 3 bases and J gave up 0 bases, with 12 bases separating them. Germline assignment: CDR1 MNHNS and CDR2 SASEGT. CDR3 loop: CASSEGAFNSGANVLTF. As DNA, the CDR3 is TGTGCCAGCAGTGAGGGGGCTTTCAACTCTGGGGCCAACGTCCTGACTTTC.

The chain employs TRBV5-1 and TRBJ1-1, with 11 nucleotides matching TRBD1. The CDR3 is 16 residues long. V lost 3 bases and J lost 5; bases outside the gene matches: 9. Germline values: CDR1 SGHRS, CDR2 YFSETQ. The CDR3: CASSSSSGTGGTEAFF. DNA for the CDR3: TGCGCCAGCAGCTCTTCATCCGGGACAGGGGGGACTGAAGCTTTCTTT.

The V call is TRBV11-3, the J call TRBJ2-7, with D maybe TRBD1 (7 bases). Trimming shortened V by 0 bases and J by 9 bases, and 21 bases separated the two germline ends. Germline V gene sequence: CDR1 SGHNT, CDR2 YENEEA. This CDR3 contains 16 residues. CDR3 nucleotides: TGTGCCAGCAGCTTAGACTCGCAGGGGGGATTTTGGGGGCAGTACTTC. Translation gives CASSLDSQGGFWGQYF.

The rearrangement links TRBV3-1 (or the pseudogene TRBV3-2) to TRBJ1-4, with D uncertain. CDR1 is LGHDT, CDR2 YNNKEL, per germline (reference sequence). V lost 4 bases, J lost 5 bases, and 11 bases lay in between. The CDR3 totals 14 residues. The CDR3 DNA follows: TGTGCCAGCAGCCCCTTGCTAGGCAATGAAAAACTGTTTTTT. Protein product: CASSPLLGNEKLFF.

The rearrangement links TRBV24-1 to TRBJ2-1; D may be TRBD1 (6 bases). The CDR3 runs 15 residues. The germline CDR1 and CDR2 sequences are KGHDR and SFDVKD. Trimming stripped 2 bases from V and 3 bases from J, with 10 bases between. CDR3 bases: TGTGCCACCAGTGATTATCAGACAGGCTACAATGAGCAGTTCTTC. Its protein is CATSDYQTGYNEQFF.

This chain's CDR3 is CSVARDRTYTEAFF. CDR3 in DNA: TGCAGCGTCGCCCGGGACAGGACGTACACTGAAGCTTTCTTT. The chain recombines TRBV29-1 with TRBJ1-1; 8 positions match TRBD1. V lost 6 bases and J lost 3; bases outside the gene matches: 9. This CDR3 has 14 residues. Germline V lookup: CDR1 SQVTM, CDR2 ANQGSEA.

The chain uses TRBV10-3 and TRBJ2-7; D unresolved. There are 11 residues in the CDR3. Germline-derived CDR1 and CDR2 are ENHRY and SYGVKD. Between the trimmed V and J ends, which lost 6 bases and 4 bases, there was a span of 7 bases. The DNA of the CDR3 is TGTGCCATCAGAAGCTTATACGAGCAGTACTTC. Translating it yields CAIRSLYEQYF.

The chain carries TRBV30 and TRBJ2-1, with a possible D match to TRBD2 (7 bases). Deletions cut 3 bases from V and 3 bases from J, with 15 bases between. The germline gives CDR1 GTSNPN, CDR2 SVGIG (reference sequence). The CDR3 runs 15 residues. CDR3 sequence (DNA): TGTGCCTGGAGAGGGGGGGGACTGCACTACAATGAGCAGTTCTTC. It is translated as CAWRGGGLHYNEQFF.

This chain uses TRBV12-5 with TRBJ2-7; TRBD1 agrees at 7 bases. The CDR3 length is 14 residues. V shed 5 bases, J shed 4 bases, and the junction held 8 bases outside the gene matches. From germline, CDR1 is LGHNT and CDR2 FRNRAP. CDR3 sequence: CASGPRDSLYEQYF. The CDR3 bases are TGTGCTAGTGGTCCCCGGGACAGCTTATACGAGCAGTACTTC.

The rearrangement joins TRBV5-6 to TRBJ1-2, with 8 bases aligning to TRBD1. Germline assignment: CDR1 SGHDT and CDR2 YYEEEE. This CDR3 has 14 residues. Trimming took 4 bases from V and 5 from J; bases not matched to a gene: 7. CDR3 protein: CASSLGQGGYGYTF. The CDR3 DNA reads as TGTGCCAGCAGCCTAGGACAGGGCGGATATGGCTACACCTTC.

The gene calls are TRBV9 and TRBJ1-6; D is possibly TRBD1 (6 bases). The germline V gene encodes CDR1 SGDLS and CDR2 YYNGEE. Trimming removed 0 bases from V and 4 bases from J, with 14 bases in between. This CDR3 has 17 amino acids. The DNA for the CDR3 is TGTGCCAGCAGCGTAGAACACGGGACATTTTATAATTCACCCCTCCACTTT. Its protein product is CASSVEHGTFYNSPLHF.

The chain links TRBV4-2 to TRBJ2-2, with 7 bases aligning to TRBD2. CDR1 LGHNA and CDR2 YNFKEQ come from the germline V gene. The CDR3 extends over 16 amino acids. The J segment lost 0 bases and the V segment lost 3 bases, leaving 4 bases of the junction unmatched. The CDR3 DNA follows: TGTGCCAGCAGCCATCAAGCGGGAACGAACACCGGGGAGCTGTTTTTT. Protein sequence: CASSHQAGTNTGELFF.

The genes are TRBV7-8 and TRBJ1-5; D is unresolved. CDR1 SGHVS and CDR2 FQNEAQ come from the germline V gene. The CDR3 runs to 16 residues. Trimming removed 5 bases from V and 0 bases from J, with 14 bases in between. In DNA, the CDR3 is TGTGCCAGCAGCACTTCAGGTTTAAATAGCAATCAGCCCCAGCATTTT. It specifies CASSTSGLNSNQPQHF.

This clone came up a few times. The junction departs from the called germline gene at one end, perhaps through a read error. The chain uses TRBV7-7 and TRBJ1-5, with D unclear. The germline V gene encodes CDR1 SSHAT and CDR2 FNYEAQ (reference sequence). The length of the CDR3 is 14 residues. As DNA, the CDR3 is TGTGCTAGCAGCTCCGGAGGTAGGAGTCAGCCCCAGCATTTT. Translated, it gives CASSSGGRSQPQHF.

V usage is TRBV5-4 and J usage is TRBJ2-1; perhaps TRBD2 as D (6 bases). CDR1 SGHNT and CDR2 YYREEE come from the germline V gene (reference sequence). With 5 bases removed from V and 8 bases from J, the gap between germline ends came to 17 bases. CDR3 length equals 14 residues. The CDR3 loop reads CASRGLSDWDEQFF. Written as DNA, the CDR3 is TGTGCCAGCAGGGGACTTAGCGACTGGGATGAGCAGTTCTTC.

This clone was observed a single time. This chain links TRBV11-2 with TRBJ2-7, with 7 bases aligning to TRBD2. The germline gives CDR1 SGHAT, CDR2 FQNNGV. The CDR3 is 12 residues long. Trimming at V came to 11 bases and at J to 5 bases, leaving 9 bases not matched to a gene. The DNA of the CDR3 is TGTGCCTGCGGGGGAAATGTCGACGAGCAGTACTTC. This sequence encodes CACGGNVDEQYF.

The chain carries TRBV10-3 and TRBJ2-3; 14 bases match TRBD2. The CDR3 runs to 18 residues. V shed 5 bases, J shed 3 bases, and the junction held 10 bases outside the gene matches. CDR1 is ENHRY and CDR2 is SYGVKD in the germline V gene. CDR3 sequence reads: CAISPSPGTSGSTDTQYF. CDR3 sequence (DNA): TGTGCCATCAGTCCCTCCCCCGGGACTAGCGGGAGTACAGATACGCAGTATTTT.

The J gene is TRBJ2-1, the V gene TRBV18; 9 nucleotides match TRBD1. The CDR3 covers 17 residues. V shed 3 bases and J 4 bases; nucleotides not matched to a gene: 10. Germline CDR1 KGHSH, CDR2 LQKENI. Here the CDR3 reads CASSPLVPGQGYNEQFF. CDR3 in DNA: TGTGCCAGCTCACCCCTCGTACCGGGACAGGGATACAATGAGCAGTTCTTC.

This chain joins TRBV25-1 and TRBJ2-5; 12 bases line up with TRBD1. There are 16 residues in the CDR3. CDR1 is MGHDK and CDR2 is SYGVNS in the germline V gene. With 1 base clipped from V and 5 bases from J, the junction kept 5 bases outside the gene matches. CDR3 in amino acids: CASSEWGQGADETQYF. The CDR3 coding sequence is TGTGCCAGCAGTGAATGGGGACAGGGGGCTGATGAGACCCAGTACTTC.

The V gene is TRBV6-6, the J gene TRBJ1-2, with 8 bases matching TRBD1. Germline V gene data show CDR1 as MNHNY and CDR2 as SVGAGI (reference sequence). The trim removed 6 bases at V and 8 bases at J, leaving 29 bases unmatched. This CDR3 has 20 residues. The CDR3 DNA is TGTGCCAGCAGACGAATCGGTGATCTCCCTCCCGCGGACAGGGCGGGCGGCTACACCTTC. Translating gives CASRRIGDLPPADRAGGYTF.

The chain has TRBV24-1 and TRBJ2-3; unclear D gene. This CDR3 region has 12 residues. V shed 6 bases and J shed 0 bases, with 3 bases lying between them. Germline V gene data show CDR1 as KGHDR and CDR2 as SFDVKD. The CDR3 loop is CATSLSTDTQYF. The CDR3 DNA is TGTGCCACCAGTTTAAGCACAGATACGCAGTATTTT.

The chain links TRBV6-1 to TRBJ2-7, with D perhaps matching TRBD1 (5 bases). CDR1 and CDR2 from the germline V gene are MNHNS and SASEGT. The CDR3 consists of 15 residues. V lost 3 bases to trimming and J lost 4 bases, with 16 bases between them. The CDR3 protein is CASSELARELYEQYF. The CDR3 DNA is TGTGCCAGCAGTGAGCTGGCCAGGGAACTATACGAGCAGTACTTC.

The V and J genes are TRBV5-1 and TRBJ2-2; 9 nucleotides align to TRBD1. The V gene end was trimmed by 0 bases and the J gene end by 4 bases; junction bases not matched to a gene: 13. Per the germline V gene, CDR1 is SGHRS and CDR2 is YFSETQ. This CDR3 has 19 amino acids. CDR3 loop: CASSLVFKLRTGVTGELFF. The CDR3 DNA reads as TGCGCCAGCAGCTTGGTATTTAAACTAAGGACAGGGGTCACCGGGGAGCTGTTTTTT.